The 3 T cell receptor beta chains in this list originate from one sample, sequenced in a study of T cell responses to AZD1222 COVID-19 vaccine. Sequenced by immunoSEQ multiplex PCR; TCRdb stores in-frame clones only, minus some. The data show around 160,000 clones, 94% seen once. This material consisted of peripheral blood, taken 28 days after the second AZD1222 dose. The receptors derive from an adult who received the AZD1222 COVID-19 vaccine.

The chain recombines TRBV19 with TRBJ1-1; no clear D. Per the germline V gene, CDR1 is LNHDA and CDR2 is SQIVND (reference sequence). The CDR3 spans 15 residues. With 7 bases removed from V and 0 bases from J, the gap between germline ends came to 15 bases. CDR3 bases: TGTGCCAGTATTCGTAGGAATAGAATGAACACTGAAGCTTTCTTT. As protein: CASIRRNRMNTEAFF.

This clone was recorded only once. V is TRBV18 and J is TRBJ2-4, with D perhaps matching TRBD2 (6 bases). The V and J ends lost 3 bases and 8 bases respectively, with 17 bases between them. This CDR3 region has 15 residues. Germline CDR1 reads KGHSH; CDR2 reads LQKENI. The CDR3 spells CASSPTGLPPYIQYF. The CDR3 coding sequence is TGTGCCAGCTCACCCACGGGACTCCCGCCGTACATTCAGTACTTC.

The chain carries TRBV3-1 (or the pseudogene TRBV3-2) and TRBJ1-2; maybe TRBD1 (5 bases). V was trimmed by 1 base and J by 4 bases, leaving 16 bases between them. The length of the CDR3 is 16 residues. CDR1 is LGHDT, CDR2 YNNKEL, per germline (reference sequence). The DNA for the CDR3 is TGTGCCAGCAGCCAAGGAGGGCGGAAGGGGCTCTATGGCTACACCTTC. Its protein product is CASSQGGRKGLYGYTF.